A selection of T cell receptor beta chains follows, all from one sample in a study of blood T cells in healthy people across ages. TCRdb recomputed calls from the 5' RACE reads with MiXCR, one row per CDR3 protein. This sample carries roughly 1,700,000 distinct CDR3 sequences, roughly 28% of them seen once, and the ten largest clones take 6.5% to 8.5%. Material: blood. The receptors were gathered from a young woman in good health. Each CDR3 is given without its conserved first and last residue.

v_call	cdr3_length	j_call	cdr3_aa
TRBV12-3/TRBV12-4	12	-	ASNLGQGWGEQY
TRBV11-2	9	TRBJ2-7	ASSLGSGQY
TRBV29-1	11	TRBJ2-2	SVVRDATGELF
TRBV5-6	15	TRBJ2-7	ASSLALLTGATYEQY
TRBV18	11	TRBJ2-7	ASSPEVSYEQY
TRBV7-3	14	TRBJ2-3	ASSLSGGRGADTQY
TRBV6-1	11	TRBJ2-1	ASSRGLGNEQF
TRBV2	11	TRBJ2-5	ASSEAREETQY
TRBV20-1	17	TRBJ2-5	SARLSRGGSLAGGGEQY
TRBV5-6	12	-	ASSWIVATETQY
TRBV20-1	13	TRBJ2-1	SALPSQRAYNEQF
TRBV6-2/TRBV6-3	11	TRBJ1-5	ASRDTNNQPQH
TRBV5-1	12	TRBJ2-3	ASSSLLGTDTQY
TRBV28	10	TRBJ2-7	ASQDGPYEQY
TRBV30	12	TRBJ2-5	AWSAQRGSETQY